The clone carrying this T cell receptor beta chain was seen a handful of times. Its cognate antigen is unknown. These data are taken from a study of beta chain features in type 1 diabetes. Study-wide findings and caveats: Lower insertion and higher deletion counts appeared at VDJ junctions in type 1 diabetes patients.

TCRB transcripts that were expressed got sequenced, as all of the isolated RNA had been reverse transcribed. The data were produced by immunoSEQ multiplex PCR, yet TCRdb's version contains in-frame clones alone and is incomplete. The table lists 70,000 to 90,000 clones, under 35% of them singletons. V lost 6 bases to trimming and J lost 5 bases; unmatched junction nucleotides: 18. This CDR3 has 19 amino acids. One heparinised blood draw, averaging about 0.11 L, came from each donor. The V gene is TRBV23-1, the J gene TRBJ1-6; TRBD1 matches at 8 bases. Being an ORF, TRBV23-1 has a function that is uncertain. The TCR comes from a woman aged 18-29 years in good health. The sequenced sample consisted of stem cell memory CD4+ T cells from blood. CDR3 residues: CASSHDAPQGASNNSPLHF. In DNA, the CDR3 is TGCGCCAGCAGCCATGATGCCCCTCAGGGGGCGTCTAATAATTCACCCCTCCACTTT.